The 32 T cell receptor beta chains below were found in one sample sequenced in a study of CD8+ T cells in alopecia areata listed by TCRdb under 2018. The receptor library was made with the immunoSEQ multiplex PCR assay. For TCR sequencing, RNA was extracted from every sample and reverse transcribed into cDNA to serve as template. Held by TCRdb, this immuneACCESS table contains in-frame sequences only and omits some clones. Under half of the omission traces to an unresolved V gene where checked; the cause of the rest is unknown. This sample is represented by 75,000 to 100,000 clones; approximately 42% of them were singletons. About 1.4% of the sample comes from the top ten. Sequenced input: CD4+ T cells sorted from blood. These receptor sequences come from a human donor with alopecia areata.

This chain joins TRBV5-1 and TRBJ2-5; 7 nucleotides agree with TRBD1. Germline V CDR1 and CDR2: SGHRS, YFSETQ. CDR3 length: 14 amino acids. V shed 1 base, J shed 2 bases, and the junction held 2 bases outside the gene matches. In DNA, the CDR3 is TGCGCCAGCAGCTTGCAGACAGGGCAAGAGACCCAGTACTTC. It yields the protein CASSLQTGQETQYF.

The chain uses TRBV4-2 and TRBJ2-7; 11 bases are a match to TRBD2. Germline V gene lookup returns CDR1 LGHNA and CDR2 YNFKEQ. The CDR3 consists of 15 residues. V lost 3 bases, J lost 0 bases, and 1 base stayed unmatched. The CDR3 DNA sequence: TGTGCCAGCAGCCACACTAGCGGGAGCTCCTACGAGCAGTACTTC. Its translation: CASSHTSGSSYEQYF.

This clone was seen more than once but under ten times. V usage is TRBV30 and J usage is TRBJ1-5; 9 bases agree with TRBD1. With 3 bases clipped from V and 7 bases from J, the junction kept 4 bases outside the gene matches. Germline lookup yields CDR1 GTSNPN and CDR2 SVGIG (reference sequence). The CDR3 has 13 residues. The CDR3 DNA is TGTGCCTGGAGCCGGGACAGGGAACAGCCCCAGCATTTT. Amino acids: CAWSRDREQPQHF.

The rearrangement joins TRBV12-5 to TRBJ1-2; TRBD1 is a possible D gene (6 bases). Deletions cut 0 bases from V and 6 bases from J, with 8 bases between. Germline V gene data show CDR1 as LGHNT and CDR2 as FRNRAP. The CDR3 contains 13 residues. The CDR3: CASGLVGTHGYTF. DNA of the CDR3: TGTGCTAGTGGTTTGGTCGGGACACATGGCTACACCTTC. Full variable domain (rest looked up from reference TRBV12-5 and TRBJ1-2): DARVTQTPRHKVTEMGQEVTMRCQPILGHNTVFWYRQTMMQGLELLAYFRNRAPLDDSGMPKDRFSAEMPDATLATLKIQPSEPRDSAVYFCASGLVGTHGYTFGSGTRLTVV.

V usage is TRBV30 and J usage is TRBJ2-7; D remains ambiguous. V lost 2 bases to trimming and J lost 0 bases, with 2 bases between them. The germline gives CDR1 GTSNPN, CDR2 SVGIG (reference sequence). CDR3 length: 11 amino acids. CDR3 region: CAWSPSYEQYF. CDR3 DNA: TGTGCCTGGAGTCCCTCCTACGAGCAGTACTTC.

This rearrangement joins TRBV9 to TRBJ1-6; possibly TRBD1 for D (6 bases). The CDR3 extends over 15 amino acids. The V end was cut by 4 bases, the J end by 10 bases, with 18 bases between. CDR1 is SGDLS, CDR2 YYNGEE, per germline. CDR3 DNA sequence: TGTGCCAGCAGCTCACGGGACAACCCCGAATCACCCCTCCACTTT. Amino acids: CASSSRDNPESPLHF.

The rearrangement links TRBV30 to TRBJ2-7; tentative D call: TRBD1 (6 bases). V dropped 3 bases and J dropped 12 bases, with 15 bases sitting between them. CDR1 is GTSNPN and CDR2 is SVGIG in the germline V gene (reference sequence). The CDR3 has 11 residues. Written as DNA, the CDR3 is TGTGCCTGGAGGGACAGACAGGCTTTGTACTTC. This sequence encodes CAWRDRQALYF.

The sample holds a few counts of this clone. The J gene is TRBJ2-2, the V gene TRBV5-1; TRBD2 matches 9 bases. Germline CDR1 and CDR2: SGHRS and YFSETQ. CDR3 length: 13 amino acids. The V segment lost 6 bases and the J segment 5 bases; nucleotides outside the gene matches: 2. The CDR3 region has the DNA TGCGCCAGCACTCTAGCGGGGACCGGGGAGCTGTTTTTT. It specifies CASTLAGTGELFF.

The chain recombines TRBV28 with TRBJ2-7; the match to TRBD2 covers 7 bases. This CDR3 has 15 residues. Germline V lookup: CDR1 MDHEN, CDR2 SYDVKM. After removal of 8 bases from V and 0 bases from J, the junction contained 10 bases not matched to a gene. The CDR3 DNA sequence: TGTGCCAGCTGGGGCGGAGCGGGGTTCTCCTACGAGCAGTACTTC. This codes for CASWGGAGFSYEQYF.

This rearrangement joins TRBV7-2 to TRBJ1-2; D gene ambiguous. This CDR3 has 13 amino acids. V was shortened by 5 bases and J by 1 base, with 8 bases between the two germline ends. CDR1 is SGHTA, CDR2 FQGNSA, per germline. The CDR3 sequence is CASSPDLNYGYTF. The CDR3, as DNA: TGTGCCAGCAGCCCGGACCTTAACTATGGCTACACCTTC.

V usage is TRBV9 and J usage is TRBJ2-1; D not resolved. CDR3 length: 15 residues. Between the trimmed V and J ends, which lost 0 bases and 4 bases, there was a span of 11 bases. Germline CDR1 and CDR2: SGDLS and YYNGEE. CDR3 loop: CASSVDGRRYNEQFF. The DNA for the CDR3 is TGTGCCAGCAGCGTAGATGGCCGCAGATACAATGAGCAGTTCTTC.

This chain uses TRBV7-9 with TRBJ2-5; TRBD2 might be the D (6 bases). Germline V CDR1 and CDR2: SEHNR, FQNEAQ (reference sequence). V dropped 5 bases and J dropped 1 base, with 17 bases sitting between them. The CDR3 has 16 residues. For the CDR3, the DNA is TGTGCCAGCAGCCAAAGATTAGCGGCGACCCAAGAGACCCAGTACTTC. Translating it yields CASSQRLAATQETQYF. The entire variable domain, with the rest obtained from reference TRBV7-9 and TRBJ2-5, is as follows: DTGVSQNPRHKITKRGQNVTFRCDPISEHNRLYWYRQTLGQGPEFLTYFQNEAQLEKSRLLSDRFSAERPKGSFSTLEIQRTEQGDSAMYLCASSQRLAATQETQYFGPGTRLLVL.

This clone was seen only a few times. The gene calls are TRBV7-2 and TRBJ2-7; the D call may be TRBD1 or TRBD2 (5 bases each). The CDR3 length is 14 residues. Trimming left V 1 base short and J 3 bases short, with 10 bases between. CDR1 SGHTA and CDR2 FQGNSA come from the germline V gene. The CDR3 loop reads CASSLVRDRYEQYF. CDR3 DNA: TGTGCCAGCAGCTTAGTTCGGGACCGCTACGAGCAGTACTTC.

This chain links TRBV6-6 with TRBJ2-1; TRBD1 might be the D (6 bases). Between the trimmed V and J ends, which lost 2 bases and 0 bases, there was a span of 11 bases. Per germline, CDR1 MNHNY and CDR2 SVGAGI (reference sequence). The CDR3 is made up of 16 amino acids. In DNA form, the CDR3 reads TGTGCCAGCAGTTACAGGGGGACCAGCTCCTACAATGAGCAGTTCTTC. This codes for CASSYRGTSSYNEQFF.

This clone has just a few counts. The chain is built from TRBV29-1 and TRBJ2-1, with D possibly being TRBD1 or TRBD2 (5 bases each). CDR3 size: 11 residues. V was trimmed by 5 bases and J by 8 bases, leaving 10 bases between them. Germline assignment: CDR1 SQVTM and CDR2 ANQGSEA. The CDR3 DNA follows: TGCAGCGTTAGGGACGAGGATGAGCAGTTCTTC. Residues: CSVRDEDEQFF.

The chain carries TRBV28 and TRBJ2-7; no definite D call. With 6 bases removed from V and 4 bases from J, the gap between germline ends came to 7 bases. In germline, CDR1 is MDHEN, CDR2 SYDVKM. This CDR3 region has 11 residues. The CDR3 bases are TGTGCCAGCAGCATGTATTACGAGCAGTACTTC. It specifies CASSMYYEQYF.

The V gene is TRBV7-2, the J gene TRBJ2-2, with 11 nucleotides matching TRBD2. The CDR3 runs 16 residues. Losses at the gene ends were 4 bases for V and 3 bases for J; bases not matched to a gene: 4. The germline V gene encodes CDR1 SGHTA and CDR2 FQGNSA. The CDR3 sequence is CASSYLAGGYTGELFF. DNA of the CDR3: TGTGCCAGCAGCTATCTAGCGGGGGGATACACCGGGGAGCTGTTTTTT.

In its sample, this clone was seen a few times. The chain carries TRBV18 and TRBJ2-7; TRBD1 aligns across 7 bases. This CDR3 region has 15 residues. V trimming: 1 base; J trimming: 0 bases; junction bases outside the gene matches: 3. Germline lookup yields CDR1 KGHSH and CDR2 LQKENI. The CDR3 reads CASSPLDRNSYEQYF. The CDR3 bases are TGTGCCAGCTCACCACTGGACAGGAACTCCTACGAGCAGTACTTC.

This clone occurred a few times. This sequence joins TRBV2 and TRBJ2-3; TRBD2 matches at 8 bases. CDR1 and CDR2 (germline): SNHLY, FYNNEI. The CDR3 contains 14 residues. V shed 8 bases, J shed 0 bases, and the junction held 4 bases outside the gene matches. Here the CDR3 DNA reads TGTGCCAGCCGACTAGCGCGTAGCACAGATACGCAGTATTTT. The encoded protein is CASRLARSTDTQYF.

This clone was found many times. This chain uses TRBV29-1 with TRBJ1-4, with D unclear. V shed 5 bases and J shed 4 bases, with 8 bases lying between them. The CDR3 covers 12 residues. Germline lookup yields CDR1 SQVTM and CDR2 ANQGSEA. The chain's CDR3 is CSVRKGNEKLFF. For the CDR3, the DNA is TGCAGCGTTCGCAAGGGTAATGAAAAACTGTTTTTT.

This sequence joins TRBV5-1 and TRBJ2-5; TRBD1 matches 12 bases. The length of the CDR3 is 17 residues. Trimming cost V 0 bases and J 1 base; bases outside gene matches: 4. Germline CDR1 reads SGHRS; CDR2 reads YFSETQ. CDR3 amino acids: CASSLAGTGGLQETQYF. The CDR3 coding sequence is TGCGCCAGCAGCTTGGCCGGGACAGGGGGCCTCCAAGAGACCCAGTACTTC.

This chain links TRBV28 with TRBJ2-7; 8 bases map to TRBD2. The CDR3 sequence is 16 residues long. The germline gives CDR1 MDHEN, CDR2 SYDVKM. J was trimmed by 5 bases and V by 2 bases; bases with no gene match: 11. As DNA, the CDR3 is TGTGCCAGCAGTTTAGTATGGAGCGGGAGAGTCAACGAGCAGTACTTC. Protein: CASSLVWSGRVNEQYF.

This clone was observed many times. J is TRBJ1-3 and V is TRBV7-9, with 7 bases fitting TRBD1. CDR1 SEHNR and CDR2 FQNEAQ come from the germline V gene (reference sequence). This CDR3 contains 15 residues. V was clipped by 5 bases and J by 4 bases; unmatched bases: 8. The CDR3 DNA reads as TGTGCCAGCAGCGCGGGACAGCTTGGAGGAAACACCATATATTTT. It translates to CASSAGQLGGNTIYF.

This clone was observed a few times. The CDR3 coding sequence is TGTGCCAGCAGTTCGGGTGATTCACCCCTCCACTTT. Translation gives CASSSGDSPLHF. The chain combines TRBV28 with TRBJ1-6, with D hard to call. The germline V and J ends were trimmed by 4 bases and 8 bases, with 6 bases remaining between them. CDR3 length: 12 amino acids. Germline V CDR1 and CDR2: MDHEN, SYDVKM. Using reference TRBV28 and TRBJ1-6 for the parts outside the CDR3, the full variable domain is DVKVTQSSRYLVKRTGEKVFLECVQDMDHENMFWYRQDPGLGLRLIYFSYDVKMKEKGDIPEGYSVSREKKERFSLILESASTNQTSMYLCASSSGDSPLHFGNGTRLTVT.

V is TRBV28 and J is TRBJ2-3; possibly TRBD1 for D (5 bases). Trimming left V 3 bases short and J 2 bases short, with 12 bases between. The CDR3 covers 15 residues. The germline V gene has CDR1 MDHEN and CDR2 SYDVKM. The CDR3: CASSFSQGTTDTQYF. The CDR3 DNA reads as TGTGCCAGCAGTTTCTCTCAGGGTACCACAGATACGCAGTATTTT. Full variable domain (rest looked up from reference TRBV28 and TRBJ2-3): DVKVTQSSRYLVKRTGEKVFLECVQDMDHENMFWYRQDPGLGLRLIYFSYDVKMKEKGDIPEGYSVSREKKERFSLILESASTNQTSMYLCASSFSQGTTDTQYFGPGTRLTVL.

This clone was seen more than once but under ten times. This chain connects TRBV7-8 to TRBJ2-6, with no clear D. Trimming took 3 bases from V and 1 from J, leaving 19 bases between them. The CDR3 runs to 19 residues. Germline V CDR1 and CDR2: SGHVS, FQNEAQ. CDR3 amino acids: CASSLNQGLWASGANVLTF. The CDR3 DNA is TGTGCCAGCAGCTTGAACCAAGGGTTGTGGGCTTCTGGGGCCAACGTCCTGACTTTC.

There are a few counts of this clone. The V gene is TRBV30, the J gene TRBJ1-1; 7 bases line up with TRBD1. V lost 2 bases to trimming and J lost 4 bases; unmatched junction nucleotides: 1. This CDR3 region has 12 residues. Germline lookup yields CDR1 GTSNPN and CDR2 SVGIG (reference sequence). The CDR3 DNA follows: TGTGCCTGGAGTACAGGGGTCACTGAAGCTTTCTTT. Residues: CAWSTGVTEAFF.

The rearrangement links TRBV5-4 to TRBJ2-3; no clear D. Between the trimmed V and J ends, which lost 4 bases and 0 bases, there was a span of 6 bases. This CDR3 comprises 13 residues. CDR1 is SGHNT and CDR2 is YYREEE in the germline V gene (reference sequence). In DNA, the CDR3 is TGTGCCAGCAGCCCCCTTAGCACAGATACGCAGTATTTT. This sequence encodes CASSPLSTDTQYF.

This chain links TRBV11-2 with TRBJ2-7; 11 positions agree with TRBD2. Germline loops: CDR1 SGHAT, CDR2 FQNNGV. CDR3 length: 15 residues. With V trimmed by 5 bases and J by 4 bases, 7 bases remained unmatched. As DNA, the CDR3 is TGTGCCAGCAGCCGACTTAGCGGGGGGGGATACGAGCAGTACTTC. It codes for CASSRLSGGGYEQYF.

The genes are TRBV20-1 and TRBJ2-5; D gene uncertain. The V gene's germline CDR1 is DFQATT and CDR2 SNEGSKA (reference sequence). V lost 6 bases to trimming and J lost 1 base, with 6 bases between them. This CDR3 has 11 residues. The CDR3 spells CSAGSQETQYF. The CDR3 coding sequence is TGCAGTGCGGGATCCCAAGAGACCCAGTACTTC.

The chain recombines TRBV30 with TRBJ2-7; a weak D match, TRBD2 (5 bases). The CDR3 has 14 amino acids. Trimming left V 2 bases short and J 6 bases short, with 17 bases between. CDR1 is GTSNPN, CDR2 SVGIG, per germline (reference sequence). The CDR3 reads CAWSLVLSGSEQYF. In DNA, the CDR3 is TGTGCCTGGAGTTTGGTCCTTTCGGGGTCCGAGCAGTACTTC. The full variable domain, its missing parts supplied by reference TRBV30 and TRBJ2-7, is SQTIHQWPATLVQPVGSPLSLECTVEGTSNPNLYWYRQAAGRGLQLLFYSVGIGQISSEVPQNLSASRPQDRQFILSSKKLLLSDSGFYLCAWSLVLSGSEQYFGPGTRLTVT.

The chain has TRBV28 and TRBJ1-1, with D hard to call. Germline CDR1 is MDHEN and CDR2 is SYDVKM. V was clipped by 4 bases and J by 8 bases, with 17 bases between them. The length of the CDR3 is 14 residues. In nucleotides, the CDR3 is TGTGCCAGCAGTTCCGACGGTGGGAGAGGAGAAGCTTTCTTT. It encodes CASSSDGGRGEAFF.